The 7 T cell receptor beta chains in this list originate from one sample, sequenced in a study of OX40 agonist ivuxolimab in advanced cancers. Profiled with immunoSEQ multiplex PCR; TCRdb holds only in-frame clones, not every one. The table has about 70,000 clones, approximately 89% seen once. This specimen was CD4+ or CD8+ T cells sorted from blood, taken in a trial of the OX40 agonist ivuxolimab. The receptors originated from an adult with an advanced solid tumor such as melanoma, head and neck, liver or kidney cancer.

The chain uses TRBV5-5 and TRBJ2-1; D not resolved. This CDR3 is 12 amino acids long. Trimming took off 3 bases at V and 10 bases at J, with 11 bases between the two ends. Germline CDR1 and CDR2: SGHKS and YYEKEE (reference sequence). The chain's CDR3 is CASSYSLGEQFF. CDR3 nucleotide sequence: TGTGCCAGCAGCTACTCACTCGGGGAGCAGTTCTTC.

The chain recombines TRBV5-1 with TRBJ2-2, with TRBD1 matching 10 bases. The germline V gene has CDR1 SGHRS and CDR2 YFSETQ. The J segment lost 6 bases and the V segment lost 3 bases, leaving 8 bases of the junction unmatched. CDR3 length: 16 amino acids. The CDR3 reads CASSWIRTGGSGELFF. As DNA, the CDR3 is TGCGCCAGCAGCTGGATTCGGACAGGGGGTTCCGGGGAGCTGTTTTTT. The variable domain in full, completed from reference TRBV5-1 and TRBJ2-2, reads KAGVTQTPRYLIKTRGQQVTLSCSPISGHRSVSWYQQTPGQGLQFLFEYFSETQRNKGNFPGRFSGRQFSNSRSEMNVSTLELGDSALYLCASSWIRTGGSGELFFGEGSRLTVL.

This clone was counted a single time. This chain links TRBV5-1 with TRBJ2-7; 8 nucleotides match TRBD1. CDR1 is SGHRS and CDR2 is YFSETQ in the germline V gene. The CDR3 is 15 residues long. V lost 4 bases, J lost 1 base, and 7 bases stayed unmatched. DNA of the CDR3: TGCGCCAGCAGCCCCGGGACAGGCTTATCCTACGAGCAGTACTTC. It specifies CASSPGTGLSYEQYF.

The CDR3 nucleotides read TGTGCCTGGAGTCCCCTAACGTCAGGGGGCGCCGTTCAGCCCCAGCATTTT. Translation gives CAWSPLTSGGAVQPQHF. The gene calls are TRBV30 and TRBJ1-5; 8 bases align to TRBD1. This CDR3 has 17 amino acids. CDR1 and CDR2 from the germline V gene are GTSNPN and SVGIG (reference sequence). After removal of 2 bases from V and 6 bases from J, the junction contained 15 bases not matched to a gene.

The chain joins TRBV19 to TRBJ1-2; D is ambiguous. CDR1 is LNHDA, CDR2 SQIVND, per germline (reference sequence). CDR3 size: 15 residues. Trimming stripped 2 bases from V and 5 bases from J, with 15 bases between. This chain's CDR3 is CASSIPGLLLYGYTF. The CDR3 coding sequence is TGTGCCAGTAGTATACCAGGACTTTTGTTATATGGCTACACCTTC. The full variable domain, in which reference TRBV19 and TRBJ1-2 provide the parts outside the CDR3, is DGGITQSPKYLFRKEGQNVTLSCEQNLNHDAMYWYRQDPGQGLRLIYYSQIVNDFQKGDIAEGYSVSREKKESFPLTVTSAQKNPTAFYLCASSIPGLLLYGYTFGSGTRLTVV.

This chain uses TRBV10-2 with TRBJ2-7; TRBD1 matches at 9 bases. Germline V gene sequence: CDR1 WSHSY, CDR2 SAAADI. The ends lost 6 bases at V and 5 bases at J; junction bases unmatched: 8. The CDR3 spans 14 residues. For the CDR3, the DNA is TGCGCCAGCAGAGATATGGACAGGGGAAACGAGCAGTACTTC. Protein sequence: CASRDMDRGNEQYF.

This clone was detected only once. The gene calls are TRBV19 and TRBJ2-1; the D is unclear. This CDR3 is built from 15 residues. V lost 11 bases, J lost 2 bases, and 19 bases lay in between. Germline values: CDR1 LNHDA, CDR2 SQIVND (reference sequence). The DNA for the CDR3 is TGTGCCTCCTCATGGGTAGGATACCCCTACAATGAGCAGTTCTTC. The encoded protein is CASSWVGYPYNEQFF.